A single sample gave rise to the 32 T cell receptor beta chains below, sequenced in a study of technical replicates of blood from several donors. TCRdb keeps only in-frame clones here, not all; method: immunoSEQ multiplex PCR. The repertoire holds over 50,000 clones, with about 95% as singletons. Sequenced material: T cells isolated from PBMCs. The receptors were sampled from a human donor in good health.

The CDR3 here is CASSQDPLIMTSWQETQYF. CDR3 sequence (DNA): TGTGCCAGCAGCCAAGATCCCCTTATAATGACTAGTTGGCAAGAGACCCAGTACTTC. V is TRBV14 and J is TRBJ2-5; TRBD2 might be the D (6 bases). V was trimmed by 0 bases and J by 2 bases, leaving 22 bases between them. Looked up from germline, CDR1 is SGHDN and CDR2 is FVKESK. This CDR3 comprises 19 residues.

The V gene is TRBV5-1, the J gene TRBJ2-2; TRBD2 aligns across 10 bases. Germline V gene lookup returns CDR1 SGHRS and CDR2 YFSETQ. V was pared by 4 bases and J by 5 bases, with 5 bases of the junction left unmatched. The CDR3 is made up of 15 amino acids. The chain's CDR3 is CASSGGLASTGELFF. CDR3 in DNA: TGCGCCAGCAGCGGGGGACTAGCGTCGACCGGGGAGCTGTTTTTT.

This chain uses TRBV7-9 with TRBJ2-7, with D hard to call. The V gene's germline CDR1 is SEHNR and CDR2 FQNEAQ (reference sequence). The germline V and J ends were trimmed by 8 bases and 4 bases, with 21 bases remaining between them. CDR3 length: 15 residues. This CDR3 reads CASANTHEVLYEQYF. CDR3 coding DNA: TGTGCCAGCGCAAACACCCACGAAGTGTTGTACGAGCAGTACTTC. Full variable domain (rest looked up from reference TRBV7-9 and TRBJ2-7): DTGVSQNPRHKITKRGQNVTFRCDPISEHNRLYWYRQTLGQGPEFLTYFQNEAQLEKSRLLSDRFSAERPKGSFSTLEIQRTEQGDSAMYLCASANTHEVLYEQYFGPGTRLTVT.

The chain joins TRBV7-3 to TRBJ2-3; D might be TRBD1 (6 bases). With 7 bases removed from V and 2 bases from J, the gap between germline ends came to 13 bases. CDR3 size: 14 residues. Per germline, CDR1 SGHTA and CDR2 FQGTGA. CDR3 DNA: TGTGCCAGCACCGACAGGAGCAACACAGATACGCAGTATTTT. It is translated as CASTDRSNTDTQYF.

The rearrangement uses TRBV5-4 and TRBJ1-3, with TRBD1 as a possible D gene (6 bases). Germline values: CDR1 SGHNT, CDR2 YYREEE (reference sequence). V lost 3 bases to trimming and J lost 0 bases, with 16 bases between them. The CDR3 runs to 17 residues. The CDR3 here is CASSYGTGTNSGNTIYF. Here the CDR3 DNA reads TGTGCCAGCAGCTATGGTACCGGGACAAACTCTGGAAACACCATATATTTT.

This sequence joins TRBV14 and TRBJ1-3; a weak D match, TRBD1 (5 bases). The germline V and J ends were trimmed by 0 bases and 3 bases, with 12 bases remaining between them. The CDR3 sequence is 16 residues long. Germline V gene data show CDR1 as SGHDN and CDR2 as FVKESK. CDR3 bases: TGTGCCAGCAGCCAAGATTCGCCAGGGCTTGGAAACACCATATATTTT. Translation: CASSQDSPGLGNTIYF.

This clone was counted once. This chain links TRBV7-6 with TRBJ2-1; the D gene is possibly TRBD1 (5 bases). V was trimmed by 1 base and J by 0 bases, leaving 7 bases between them. Germline V gene lookup returns CDR1 SGHVS and CDR2 FNYEAQ. This CDR3 contains 15 residues. This CDR3 reads CASSLVTGSYNEQFF. The DNA for the CDR3 is TGTGCCAGCAGCTTAGTTACAGGCTCCTACAATGAGCAGTTCTTC.

The gene calls are TRBV12-5 and TRBJ1-2; the D is unclear. Trimming removed 0 bases at V and 7 bases at J, with 6 bases between. The CDR3 consists of 12 residues. Germline-derived CDR1 and CDR2 are LGHNT and FRNRAP. CDR3 region: CASGLVLSGYTF. CDR3 coding DNA: TGTGCTAGTGGTTTGGTACTCTCTGGCTACACCTTC.

The V gene is TRBV18, the J gene TRBJ2-1; TRBD2 aligns across 8 bases. This CDR3 is 17 amino acids long. CDR1 and CDR2 (germline): KGHSH, LQKENI. The ends lost 4 bases at V and 0 bases at J; junction bases unmatched: 8. The CDR3 protein is CASSQNIAGSSYNEQFF. The CDR3 DNA sequence: TGTGCCAGCTCACAGAACATAGCGGGGAGCTCCTACAATGAGCAGTTCTTC. Full variable domain (outside the CDR3, taken from reference TRBV18 and TRBJ2-1): NAGVMQNPRHLVRRRGQEARLRCSPMKGHSHVYWYRQLPEEGLKFMVYLQKENIIDESGMPKERFSAEFPKEGPSILRIQQVVRGDSAAYFCASSQNIAGSSYNEQFFGPGTRLTVL.

The rearrangement uses TRBV5-5 and TRBJ2-7; 8 nucleotides agree with TRBD1. The CDR3 runs to 13 residues. Germline CDR1 SGHKS, CDR2 YYEKEE (reference sequence). V shed 1 base and J 5 bases; nucleotides not matched to a gene: 2. This CDR3 is CASSLPTGDEQYF. CDR3 DNA sequence: TGTGCCAGCAGCTTGCCGACAGGGGACGAGCAGTACTTC.

The chain links TRBV28 to TRBJ2-6; D gene uncertain. CDR3 size: 15 residues. Per germline, CDR1 MDHEN and CDR2 SYDVKM. Trimming left V 1 base short and J 1 base short, with 5 bases between. CDR3 in DNA: TGTGCCAGCAGTTTATCTAGGTCTGGGGCCAACGTCCTGACTTTC. As protein: CASSLSRSGANVLTF.

J is TRBJ2-3 and V is TRBV5-1, with TRBD2 matching over 8 bases. The J segment lost 6 bases and the V segment lost 0 bases, leaving 6 bases of the junction unmatched. The CDR3 is made up of 15 amino acids. Germline CDR1 reads SGHRS; CDR2 reads YFSETQ. CDR3 region: CASSLAGGPIDTQYF. The CDR3 DNA reads as TGCGCCAGCAGCTTGGCGGGAGGGCCTATCGATACGCAGTATTTT. Full variable domain (remainder filled in from reference TRBV5-1 and TRBJ2-3): KAGVTQTPRYLIKTRGQQVTLSCSPISGHRSVSWYQQTPGQGLQFLFEYFSETQRNKGNFPGRFSGRQFSNSRSEMNVSTLELGDSALYLCASSLAGGPIDTQYFGPGTRLTVL.

V and J are TRBV10-3 and TRBJ1-6; 7 positions agree with TRBD1. Trimming cost V 10 bases and J 4 bases; bases outside gene matches: 10. The CDR3 totals 15 residues. Germline V gene data show CDR1 as ENHRY and CDR2 as SYGVKD. CDR3 in DNA: TGTGCCACCCGAATGACAGGGATATATAATTCACCCCTCCACTTT. Protein sequence: CATRMTGIYNSPLHF.

The chain links TRBV7-9 to TRBJ1-1; D may be TRBD1 (6 bases). V lost 5 bases and J lost 7, with 17 bases in between. The CDR3 loop spans 14 amino acids. CDR1 and CDR2 (germline): SEHNR, FQNEAQ (reference sequence). The CDR3 region has the DNA TGTGCCAGCAGCAACAGGGAGGGGAAGGATGAAGCTTTCTTT. The encoded protein is CASSNREGKDEAFF.

J is TRBJ2-7 and V is TRBV7-9, with TRBD1 as a possible D gene (7 bases). Deletions cut 5 bases from V and 3 bases from J, with 17 bases between. CDR1 and CDR2 from the germline V gene are SEHNR and FQNEAQ (reference sequence). The CDR3 runs to 15 residues. The CDR3 loop reads CASSAGQSGFYEQYF. CDR3 in DNA: TGTGCCAGCAGCGCGGGACAGTCCGGTTTCTACGAGCAGTACTTC.

This chain joins TRBV7-9 and TRBJ2-5, with unresolved D. Germline loops: CDR1 SEHNR, CDR2 FQNEAQ (reference sequence). Trimming shortened V by 8 bases and J by 3 bases, and 4 bases separated the two germline ends. The CDR3 is 10 amino acids. The CDR3 sequence: CASGKETQYF. The CDR3 DNA reads TGTGCCAGCGGCAAAGAGACCCAGTACTTC.

The CDR3 loop reads CASSRGQGGEQYF. CDR3 bases: TGCGCCAGCAGCCGCGGACAGGGTGGCGAGCAGTACTTC. The chain combines TRBV5-1 with TRBJ2-7; 8 bases are shared with TRBD1. V dropped 4 bases and J dropped 6; count of bases not matched to a gene: 6. CDR1 is SGHRS, CDR2 YFSETQ, per germline. CDR3 size: 13 residues.

The chain combines TRBV7-9 with TRBJ2-3, with 7 bases that match TRBD2. Germline-derived CDR1 and CDR2 are SEHNR and FQNEAQ (reference sequence). V lost 1 base, J lost 3 bases, and 7 bases stayed unmatched. The CDR3 is 16 amino acids. Written as DNA, the CDR3 is TGTGCCAGCAGCTTAGGCGGGGGACTATCGACAGATACGCAGTATTTT. This codes for CASSLGGGLSTDTQYF.

This chain joins TRBV10-3 and TRBJ2-7; no definite D call. This CDR3 is 14 amino acids long. Per the germline V gene, CDR1 is ENHRY and CDR2 is SYGVKD. The V end lost 0 bases, the J end lost 1 base, and 7 bases lay between the germline ends. The CDR3 here is CAISESDNSYEQYF. CDR3 nucleotides: TGTGCCATCAGTGAGTCCGACAATTCCTACGAGCAGTACTTC.

The chain joins TRBV5-6 to TRBJ1-6; 9 bases are a match to TRBD1. The CDR3 contains 16 residues. CDR1 SGHDT and CDR2 YYEEEE come from the germline V gene. The V and J ends lost 2 bases and 8 bases, in that order; junction bases with no gene match: 8. The CDR3 here is CASSLVQGAFDSPLHF. In DNA form, the CDR3 reads TGTGCCAGCAGCTTAGTACAGGGGGCTTTCGATTCACCCCTCCACTTT.

This chain joins TRBV7-6 and TRBJ1-4, with D possibly TRBD1 on 6 matching bases. V was trimmed by 1 base and J by 6 bases, leaving 9 bases between them. There are 14 residues in the CDR3. Germline V gene sequence: CDR1 SGHVS, CDR2 FNYEAQ. The CDR3 loop reads CASSLVPGDEKLFF. CDR3 DNA: TGTGCCAGCAGCTTAGTTCCAGGGGATGAAAAACTGTTTTTT.

The chain is built from TRBV9 and TRBJ2-7, with unresolved D. Germline V gene data show CDR1 as SGDLS and CDR2 as YYNGEE. V lost 2 bases and J lost 6, with 6 bases in between. The CDR3 extends over 11 amino acids. The CDR3 sequence is CASSVGTEQYF. CDR3 bases: TGTGCCAGCAGCGTTGGCACCGAGCAGTACTTC.

The chain uses TRBV10-2 and TRBJ2-7, with TRBD2 as a possible D gene (5 bases). Germline V CDR1 and CDR2: WSHSY, SAAADI. Trimming cost V 4 bases and J 0 bases, with 10 bases left between them. CDR3 size: 14 residues. CDR3 protein: CASSVGGLSYEQYF. The CDR3 bases are TGCGCCAGCAGTGTGGGCGGACTCTCCTACGAGCAGTACTTC.

DNA of the CDR3: TGTGCCAGCAGCCCGATGCGGGGCACAGATACGCAGTATTTT. Encoded protein: CASSPMRGTDTQYF. The chain has TRBV7-9 and TRBJ2-3; a weak D match, TRBD2 (5 bases). The length of the CDR3 is 14 residues. V lost 5 bases, J lost 1 base, and 10 bases lay in between. CDR1 is SEHNR and CDR2 is FQNEAQ in the germline V gene (reference sequence).

CDR3 bases: TGCGCCAGCAGGGGGGGACAGCTCGACGGGTACGAGCAGTACTTC. Translation: CASRGGQLDGYEQYF. This sequence joins TRBV5-1 and TRBJ2-7; weak D call: TRBD1 (7 bases). This CDR3 has 15 residues. From germline, CDR1 is SGHRS and CDR2 YFSETQ. The V gene lost 5 bases and the J gene lost 4 bases, with 19 bases spanning the gap.

This clone showed up just once. The gene calls are TRBV10-1 and TRBJ2-2; D not certain. From germline, CDR1 is WNHNN and CDR2 SYGVQD (reference sequence). The length of the CDR3 is 14 residues. Trimming removed 0 bases from V and 5 bases from J, with 7 bases in between. In nucleotides, the CDR3 is TGCGCCAGCAGTGAGTCCCTCCCGACCGGGGAGCTGTTTTTT. Translation: CASSESLPTGELFF.

The rearrangement links TRBV28 to TRBJ2-1; maybe TRBD1 (6 bases). Trimming left V 6 bases short and J 9 bases short, with 18 bases between. The CDR3 is 14 residues long. Germline V CDR1 and CDR2: MDHEN, SYDVKM. The DNA of the CDR3 is TGTGCCAGCAGCCTGACAGGATTGCGTGTTGAGCAGTTCTTC. Translation: CASSLTGLRVEQFF.

J is TRBJ1-1 and V is TRBV10-3; 9 bases fit TRBD1. CDR1 and CDR2 from the germline V gene are ENHRY and SYGVKD. With V trimmed by 9 bases and J by 1 base, 6 bases remained unmatched. This CDR3 comprises 14 residues. The CDR3 DNA reads as TGTGCCATGAGTCCGGGACAGGGGAACACTGAAGCTTTCTTT. It specifies CAMSPGQGNTEAFF.

The chain carries TRBV12-5 and TRBJ1-1; D might be TRBD1 (6 bases). V was trimmed by 0 bases and J by 0 bases, leaving 20 bases between them. Germline V gene lookup returns CDR1 LGHNT and CDR2 FRNRAP. The CDR3 loop spans 19 amino acids. CDR3 residues: CASGLVLTGEEGMNTEAFF. CDR3 DNA sequence: TGTGCTAGTGGTTTGGTACTGACAGGAGAAGAGGGCATGAACACTGAAGCTTTCTTT. The whole variable domain, filled in from reference TRBV12-5 and TRBJ1-1, reads DARVTQTPRHKVTEMGQEVTMRCQPILGHNTVFWYRQTMMQGLELLAYFRNRAPLDDSGMPKDRFSAEMPDATLATLKIQPSEPRDSAVYFCASGLVLTGEEGMNTEAFFGQGTRLTVV.

V and J are TRBV7-9 and TRBJ1-6, with 7 bases matching TRBD1. Germline-derived CDR1 and CDR2 are SEHNR and FQNEAQ (reference sequence). J lost 0 bases, V lost 3 bases, and 5 bases had no gene match. The length of the CDR3 is 17 residues. CDR3 amino acids: CASSLGTASSYNSPLHF. CDR3 bases: TGTGCCAGCAGCTTGGGGACAGCGAGCTCCTATAATTCACCCCTCCACTTT.

This rearrangement joins TRBV6-6 to TRBJ1-2; 7 bases match TRBD1. The germline gives CDR1 MNHNY, CDR2 SVGAGI (reference sequence). Losses at the gene ends were 6 bases for V and 2 bases for J; bases not matched to a gene: 9. The CDR3 covers 15 residues. For the CDR3, the DNA is TGTGCCAGCAGCCGTTCAGGACAGGTCAACTATGGCTACACCTTC. Its translation: CASSRSGQVNYGYTF.

The rearrangement uses TRBV13 and TRBJ1-4; TRBD1 aligns across 8 bases. This CDR3 spans 16 amino acids. Germline CDR1 is PRHDT and CDR2 is FYEKMQ (reference sequence). V dropped 3 bases and J dropped 7; count of bases not matched to a gene: 10. CDR3 DNA: TGTGCCAGCAGCTTCCACCCCCTGGGACAGGTTGAAAAACTGTTTTTT. Residues: CASSFHPLGQVEKLFF.